This note documents a single T cell receptor beta chain sequence. Its antigen is not known. Germline V gene sequence: CDR1 LGHNA, CDR2 YSLEER. The CDR3 covers 17 residues. Trimming took off 0 bases at V and 7 bases at J, with 22 bases between the two ends. The record originates from a study of vaccination effects on CD4 cells after COVID-19. Study-wide background: Following the second dose by a median of 72 days, the post-vaccine samples were obtained. Notes on the study in general: Few convalescent patients were included, and no early post-infection timepoints were sampled.

Clones were sequenced by immunoSEQ multiplex PCR, and TCRdb holds only the in-frame ones, with some missing. This sample has roughly 55,000 clones; roughly three quarters occur once, and the top ten carry less than 2.5%. After expansion with viral peptide pools in the ViraFEST assay, antigen-specific CD4+ T cells were sequenced. Culturing for approximately 10 days preceded CD4+ T cell isolation. Each participant was administered two doses of either the BNT162b2 or the mRNA-1273 vaccine. The vaccine recipients had no prior SARS-CoV-2 infection, with negative nucleocapsid antibodies. This chain links TRBV4-3 with TRBJ2-7; D possibly corresponds to TRBD2 (7 bases). The sequenced sample was CD4+ T cells from PBMCs cultured with HCoV-OC43 spike peptides, obtained after COVID-19 vaccination. Subset reported: HCoV-OC43 spike overlapping peptide pool stimulation. The sequence derives from a human donor who received a COVID-19 vaccine. CDR3 sequence reads: CASSQDNNCGGGGEQYV. The DNA for the CDR3 is TGCGCCAGCAGCCAAGATAATAACTGCGGCGGGGGCGGGGAGCAGTACGTC.